This passage covers 19 T cell receptor beta chains from one sample sequenced in a study of blood T cells in healthy people across ages. Primed by a sample-barcoded 5' primer and a J-beta primer mix, a second PCR proceeded for about 6 to 11 cycles. Each CDR3 protein gets one entry after TCRdb re-called the 5' RACE reads with MiXCR. The top ten clones hold roughly 2% of a sample with roughly 2 million distinct CDR3 sequences, about 50% of them seen once. Sequencing used blood. The receptors stem from a woman in her thirties or forties in good health.

The genes are TRBV7-9 and TRBJ1-6, with D hard to call. V lost 1 base and J 10 bases, leaving 11 bases between the germline ends. Germline CDR1 is SEHNR and CDR2 is FQNEAQ (reference sequence). The CDR3 is 14 amino acids. The CDR3 loop is CASSLEIGKSPLHF. CDR3 nucleotide sequence: TGTGCCAGCAGCTTAGAAATAGGGAAATCACCCCTCCACTTT.

The chain links TRBV11-2 to TRBJ2-1, with 7 bases matching TRBD1. The J segment lost 4 bases and the V segment lost 5 bases, leaving 11 bases of the junction unmatched. This CDR3 is 16 amino acids long. Per the germline V gene, CDR1 is SGHAT and CDR2 is FQNNGV. The CDR3, as DNA: TGTGCCAGCAGCAAAGATGGACAGGAGAAATACAATGAGCAGTTCTTC. Translated: CASSKDGQEKYNEQFF.

This clonotype was seen a handful of times. V gene TRBV7-2 combines with J gene TRBJ1-5; no clear D gene. CDR3 size: 14 residues. V was pared by 5 bases and J by 4 bases, with 12 bases between. Germline V CDR1 and CDR2: SGHTA, FQGNSA. DNA for the CDR3: TGTGCCAGCAGCCTCGACCCCAGGAATCAGCCCCAGCATTTT. The encoded protein is CASSLDPRNQPQHF. The complete variable domain, with remaining parts taken from reference TRBV7-2 and TRBJ1-5, reads GAGVSQSPSNKVTEKGKDVELRCDPISGHTALYWYRQSLGQGLEFLIYFQGNSAPDKSGLPSDRFSAERTGGSVSTLTIQRTQQEDSAVYLCASSLDPRNQPQHFGDGTRLSIL.

The chain carries TRBV4-1 and TRBJ2-6; either TRBD1 or TRBD2 may supply D (5 bases each). CDR1 MGHRA and CDR2 YSYEKL come from the germline V gene. V lost 1 base, J lost 2 bases, and 12 bases lay in between. The CDR3 contains 17 residues. The CDR3 sequence is CASSQAPRDAGANVLTF. CDR3 coding DNA: TGCGCCAGCAGCCAAGCTCCCAGGGACGCTGGGGCCAACGTCCTGACTTTC.

The V and J genes are TRBV9 and TRBJ2-3; D may be TRBD1 or TRBD2 (5 bases each). Germline V gene data show CDR1 as SGDLS and CDR2 as YYNGEE. The CDR3 has 15 residues. Trimming shortened V by 0 bases and J by 4 bases, and 12 bases separated the two germline ends. The CDR3 DNA reads TGTGCCAGCAGCGTAGAAATAGAGGGACCAGATACGCAGTATTTT. It specifies CASSVEIEGPDTQYF.

V and J are TRBV29-1 and TRBJ1-1; 9 bases are shared with TRBD1. The V gene's germline CDR1 is SQVTM and CDR2 ANQGSEA. The CDR3 runs to 13 residues. V was clipped by 3 bases and J by 1 base; unmatched bases: 0. CDR3 sequence (DNA): TGCAGCGTTGAGACAGGGGGGAACACTGAAGCTTTCTTT. As protein: CSVETGGNTEAFF.

This rearrangement joins TRBV9 to TRBJ1-2; 7 bases are shared with TRBD1. Germline lookup yields CDR1 SGDLS and CDR2 YYNGEE. The CDR3 consists of 16 residues. Germline trimming cut 0 bases from V and 4 bases from J; bases unmatched to any gene: 9. In nucleotides, the CDR3 is TGTGCCAGCAGCGTAGAGTTCCGACAGGGCCGCTATGGCTACACCTTC. Translating it yields CASSVEFRQGRYGYTF. The full variable domain, in which reference TRBV9 and TRBJ1-2 provide the parts outside the CDR3, is DSGVTQTPKHLITATGQRVTLRCSPRSGDLSVYWYQQSLDQGLQFLIQYYNGEERAKGNILERFSAQQFPDLHSELNLSSLELGDSALYFCASSVEFRQGRYGYTFGSGTRLTVV.

The CDR3 nucleotides are TGCAGTGCTCGAACCCCAGGGAGCCCGCTTAGGTTTTCACCCCTCCACTTT. This gives the protein CSARTPGSPLRFSPLHF. The V call is TRBV20-1, the J call TRBJ1-6; possible D gene TRBD1, 5 bases. The V end lost 5 bases, the J end lost 9 bases, and 26 bases lay between the germline ends. The CDR3 spans 17 residues. Germline V gene data show CDR1 as DFQATT and CDR2 as SNEGSKA (reference sequence).

This chain joins TRBV6-1 and TRBJ1-2; no reliable D call. Deletions cut 7 bases from V and 3 bases from J, with 15 bases between. The CDR3 totals 14 residues. Germline values: CDR1 MNHNS, CDR2 SASEGT. In DNA, the CDR3 is TGTGCCAGCACCTTCAGTCCTCCCTACTATGGCTACACCTTC. Encoded protein: CASTFSPPYYGYTF.

This clonotype was seen more than once but under ten times. V gene TRBV5-1 combines with J gene TRBJ2-5, with D perhaps TRBD1 or TRBD2 (5 bases each). Germline V gene data show CDR1 as SGHRS and CDR2 as YFSETQ. The CDR3 has 15 residues. V was cut by 3 bases and J by 1 base, with 13 bases left in between. For the CDR3, the DNA is TGCGCCAGCAGCTCCTCGGGGCTATCCCAAGAGACCCAGTACTTC. Translating it yields CASSSSGLSQETQYF.

The V gene is TRBV5-4, the J gene TRBJ2-5; unclear D gene. The J call may be wrong; the DNA end is better matched by TRBJ2-7. The CDR3 covers 12 residues. The germline V gene encodes CDR1 SGHNT and CDR2 YYREEE (reference sequence). The CDR3 coding sequence is TGTGCCAGCAGCTTGAAGATTTGCGAGCAGTACTTC. Its protein product is CASSLKICEQYF.

The chain uses TRBV6-2 or TRBV6-3 and TRBJ2-5, with a tentative D call TRBD2 (6 bases). The germline gives CDR1 MNHEY, CDR2 SVGEGT. The CDR3 loop spans 15 amino acids. V was trimmed by 4 bases and J by 10 bases, leaving 22 bases between them. CDR3 protein: CASSLDGPSRRDQYF. In DNA, the CDR3 is TGTGCCAGCAGTTTAGACGGACCCAGTCGGCGGGACCAGTACTTC.

The sample holds a few counts of this clonotype. The V call is TRBV10-1, the J call TRBJ2-7; 7 nucleotides line up with TRBD1. The V and J ends lost 3 bases and 1 base, in that order; junction bases with no gene match: 9. The CDR3 contains 16 residues. Germline values: CDR1 WNHNN, CDR2 SYGVQD (reference sequence). The CDR3 DNA sequence: TGCGCCAGCAGTGACCGGGACAGCACGTCTTCCTACGAGCAGTACTTC. Translated: CASSDRDSTSSYEQYF.

V is TRBV7-3 and J is TRBJ2-1, with 10 bases lining up with TRBD2. The germline CDR1 and CDR2 sequences are SGHTA and FQGTGA. With 4 bases clipped from V and 9 bases from J, the junction kept 12 bases outside the gene matches. There are 16 residues in the CDR3. CDR3 in DNA: TGTGCCAGCAGCTCCCTAAGCGGGGGGGCCAGAACTGAGCAGTTCTTC. Amino acids: CASSSLSGGARTEQFF.

V is TRBV28 and J is TRBJ2-4, with 8 bases that match TRBD1. This CDR3 spans 15 amino acids. The junction had 6 bases not matched to a gene; V was cut back by 4 bases and J by 4 bases. Germline V gene sequence: CDR1 MDHEN, CDR2 SYDVKM. CDR3 region: CASSSGQEVKNIQYF. CDR3 DNA: TGTGCCAGCAGTTCGGGACAGGAGGTAAAAAACATTCAGTACTTC.

This clonotype showed up just a few times. The chain links TRBV29-1 to TRBJ2-7; D is uncertain. The V end lost 3 bases, the J end lost 0 bases, and 21 bases lay between the germline ends. CDR1 is SQVTM, CDR2 ANQGSEA, per germline. The CDR3 totals 17 residues. CDR3 DNA: TGCAGCGTTGAGGGCTTCTGGAAGGGATCAAGCTCCTACGAGCAGTACTTC. This encodes CSVEGFWKGSSSYEQYF.

This clonotype was recorded a few times. This chain links TRBV29-1 with TRBJ1-1; possibly TRBD1 for D (6 bases). Germline V gene lookup returns CDR1 SQVTM and CDR2 ANQGSEA. Trimming shortened V by 7 bases and J by 4 bases, and 13 bases separated the two germline ends. The CDR3 spans 12 residues. The CDR3, as DNA: TGCAGCGCCTACAGGGACCTCACTGAAGCTTTCTTT. Translated, it gives CSAYRDLTEAFF.

The chain employs TRBV21-1 and TRBJ2-7; the table gives TRBD2 as D, unverified against the DNA. TRBV21-1 constitutes a pseudogene. The CDR3 runs to 16 residues. CDR3 sequence (DNA): TGTGCCAGCAGCAAAGCGGAGGGCCCTCCCCGGAACGAGCAGTACTTC. Protein sequence: CASSKAEGPPRNEQYF.

The rearrangement uses TRBV7-2 and TRBJ1-1; no firm D call. Germline CDR1 is SGHTA and CDR2 is FQGNSA. The V and J ends lost 5 bases and 0 bases respectively, with 7 bases between them. This CDR3 contains 13 residues. The CDR3, as DNA: TGTGCCAGCAGCCGGGAGTTGAACACTGAAGCTTTCTTT. It yields the protein CASSRELNTEAFF.